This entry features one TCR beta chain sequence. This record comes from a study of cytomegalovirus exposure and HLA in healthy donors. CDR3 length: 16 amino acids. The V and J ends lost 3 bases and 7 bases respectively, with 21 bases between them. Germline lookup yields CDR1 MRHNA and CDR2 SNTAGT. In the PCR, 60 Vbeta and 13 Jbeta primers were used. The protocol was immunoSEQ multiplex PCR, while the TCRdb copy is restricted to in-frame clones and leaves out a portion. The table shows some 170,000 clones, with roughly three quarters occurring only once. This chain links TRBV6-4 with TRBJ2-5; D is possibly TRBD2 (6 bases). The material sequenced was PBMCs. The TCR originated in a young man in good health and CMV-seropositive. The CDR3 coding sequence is TGTGCCAGCAGTGATCGGAGGGGACGGGGTAGTCGGACCCAGTACTTC. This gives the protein CASSDRRGRGSRTQYF.